This entry concerns a single TCR beta chain. The CDR3 is 12 residues long. The germline V gene encodes CDR1 SQVTM and CDR2 ANQGSEA. V dropped 3 bases and J dropped 1 base, with 6 bases sitting between them. The PCR had 60 Vbeta and 13 Jbeta primers. Assay used: immunoSEQ multiplex PCR; TCRdb lists only in-frame clones, some missing. This table has some 170,000 clones, 81% appearing once. The data were taken from a study of cytomegalovirus exposure and HLA in healthy donors. As for the study in general: There were approximately 80 million unique TCRs (from HLA-typed donors) in an early data release.

Material: PBMCs. The origin of this receptor is a woman between 18 and 30 years old in good health and CMV-seropositive. This rearrangement joins TRBV29-1 to TRBJ2-5; D is undetermined. The CDR3, as DNA: TGCAGCGTTGACCTGTCCCAAGAGACCCAGTACTTC. It translates to CSVDLSQETQYF.